These T cell receptor beta chains were read from a single sample in a study of T cell responses to AZD1222 COVID-19 vaccine. Assay: immunoSEQ multiplex PCR; the TCRdb copy retains only in-frame clones and omits some. The sample has about 160,000 clones, approximately 87% seen once. This material consisted of peripheral blood, taken 28 days after the second AZD1222 dose. These receptors all stem from an adult who received the AZD1222 COVID-19 vaccine. Each CDR3 is given without its conserved first and last residue. The order of the fields is J gene, V gene, CDR3 protein.

TRBJ1-6	TRBV19	ASSMGGALTNSPLH
TRBJ1-3	TRBV6-1	ASSEASVSGNTIY
TRBJ1-1	TRBV5-5	ASSRGTAIEAF
TRBJ2-7	TRBV25-1	ASRTRQTAGYEQY
TRBJ1-5	TRBV5-5	ASRPGTEVNQPQH
TRBJ2-3	TRBV6-1	ASSEGRDTQY
TRBJ1-2	TRBV7-8	ASSSQGANYGYT
TRBJ2-7	TRBV6-5	ASSYGLISYEQY
TRBJ2-5	TRBV12-5	ASHSGEKETQY
TRBJ1-5	TRBV27	ASSRGQGHQPQH
TRBJ2-1	TRBV30	AWSVLGDEQF
TRBJ2-1	TRBV14	ASSLTYNEQF
TRBJ2-7	TRBV27	ASSPRVREFEQY
TRBJ2-6	TRBV7-2	ASSLAGSSGANVLT
TRBJ1-5	TRBV6-2/TRBV6-3	ASSLWASNQPQH
TRBJ2-3	TRBV12-2	APAGAVSTDTQY
TRBJ1-1	TRBV15	ATSRGGFDTEAF
TRBJ2-5	TRBV24-1	ATSEAGETQY
TRBJ1-1	TRBV9	ASSVVPNMNTEAF
TRBJ2-4	TRBV11-2	ASSTSSAGNIQY
TRBJ2-1	TRBV7-9	ASIVPLAGGPDEQF
TRBJ1-4	TRBV5-1	ASSLDGVANEKLF
TRBJ1-4	TRBV6-6	AGRTATNEKLF
TRBJ2-3	TRBV5-1	ASSLAQGPPTDTQY
TRBJ2-7	TRBV9	ASSAGHPLDYEQY
TRBJ1-1	TRBV12-5	ASVFMDFTEAF
TRBJ1-1	TRBV29-1	SVNHMNTEAF
TRBJ2-1	TRBV7-6	ASSRTSSRNNEQF
TRBJ1-2	TRBV3-1/TRBV3-2	ASSSDSIRGYT
TRBJ2-1	TRBV19	ASRRNNEQF
TRBJ1-5	TRBV6-4	ASPTIQPQH
TRBJ2-7	TRBV6-1	ASSGNPGQGFDLFYEQY
TRBJ1-5	TRBV6-1	ASSDRVSSNQPQH
TRBJ2-3	TRBV30	AWSLMAGPDTQY
TRBJ1-2	TRBV16	ASSLRGTPSNGYT
TRBJ2-6	TRBV9	ASSVGLAASSGANVLT
TRBJ1-2	TRBV5-4	ASSFRDSPYGYT